These 2 T cell receptor beta chains share one sample of origin, sequenced in a study of T cell repertoires in cytomegalovirus infection. Their target antigens are unknown. Each CDR3 protein gets one entry after TCRdb re-called the reads with MiXCR. The sample contains 680,000 or so distinct CDR3 sequences, around a third of which appear only once. The input for sequencing was cultured PBMCs, taken from culture after CMV antigen stimulation. These receptors were taken from a human donor in good health (CMV status not recorded). Some clones in this sample may be carry-over from other donors' samples.

This clonotype was observed a handful of times. The chain is built from TRBV7-2 and TRBJ2-6; TRBD2 agrees at 7 bases. The CDR3 length is 19 residues. V trimming: 3 bases; J trimming: 0 bases; junction bases outside the gene matches: 11. Germline assignment: CDR1 SGHTA and CDR2 FQGNSA. CDR3: CASSLSSGNQFSGANVLTF. CDR3 DNA: TGTGCCAGCAGCTTGTCTAGCGGAAATCAATTCTCTGGGGCCAACGTCCTGACTTTC. The full variable domain, with the rest looked up from reference TRBV7-2 and TRBJ2-6, is GAGVSQSPSNKVTEKGKDVELRCDPISGHTALYWYRQSLGQGLEFLIYFQGNSAPDKSGLPSDRFSAERTGGSVSTLTIQRTQQEDSAVYLCASSLSSGNQFSGANVLTFGAGSRLTVL.

This chain joins TRBV5-5 and TRBJ1-1; 7 nucleotides agree with TRBD1. The CDR3 length is 18 residues. CDR1 SGHKS and CDR2 YYEKEE come from the germline V gene (reference sequence). Losses at the gene ends were 0 bases for V and 2 bases for J; bases not matched to a gene: 13. The DNA of the CDR3 is TGTGCCAGCAGCTTGGCAGGACAGGCAGAGAGAAGAAACACTGAAGCTTTCTTT. Encoded protein: CASSLAGQAERRNTEAFF.